A single sample gave rise to the 23 T cell receptor beta chains below, sequenced in a study of Graves' ophthalmopathy and Graves' hyperthyroidism. Amplified material comprised TCR beta CDR3 regions derived from RNA transcripts. HTBI primers were used in a first-round RT-PCR, which preceded a second-round multiplex PCR. TCRdb re-derived calls from the multiplex PCR reads in MiXCR, one entry per CDR3 protein. This table has about 740,000 distinct CDR3 sequences, about 44% appearing once. The sequencing input was peripheral blood. The receptors stem from an adult man with Graves' ophthalmopathy.

CDR3 region: CSVRVGLIYEQYF. CDR3 DNA: TGCAGCGTCCGGGTGGGGCTAATCTACGAGCAGTACTTC. This rearrangement joins TRBV29-1 to TRBJ2-7; D may be TRBD1 (5 bases). The CDR3 runs 13 residues. Trimming cost V 6 bases and J 3 bases, with 15 bases left between them. Germline V gene sequence: CDR1 SQVTM, CDR2 ANQGSEA.

Comments on this clonotype: A read error may be the cause here, since a much bigger clone is one base away. The chain employs TRBV20-1 and TRBJ1-1; D not resolved. In germline, CDR1 is DFQATT, CDR2 SNEGSKA (reference sequence). This CDR3 contains 12 residues. V shed 3 bases and J shed 5 bases, with 10 bases lying between them. CDR3 sequence: CSASGEGTEAFF. CDR3 DNA sequence: TGCAGTGCTAGCGGGGAAGGAACTGAAGCTTTCTTT.

The chain carries TRBV7-2 and TRBJ1-5, with 10 bases lining up with TRBD1. CDR1 and CDR2 from the germline V gene are SGHTA and FQGNSA. The CDR3 is 16 residues long. With 1 base clipped from V and 2 bases from J, the junction kept 2 bases outside the gene matches. This CDR3 is CASSLGTGGGNQPQHF. The CDR3 DNA reads as TGTGCCAGCAGCTTAGGGACAGGGGGAGGCAATCAGCCCCAGCATTTT.

This clonotype was picked up many times. V and J are TRBV9 and TRBJ2-5; TRBD1 matches at 9 bases. Germline CDR1 and CDR2: SGDLS and YYNGEE. The J segment lost 4 bases and the V segment lost 4 bases, leaving 2 bases of the junction unmatched. There are 13 residues in the CDR3. The DNA for the CDR3 is TGTGCCAGCAGCCCGGACAGGGGAGAGACCCAGTACTTC. It encodes CASSPDRGETQYF.

The sample holds many counts of this clonotype. This chain links TRBV2 with TRBJ2-7; D is ambiguous. Between the trimmed V and J ends, which lost 3 bases and 1 base, there was a span of 10 bases. In germline, CDR1 is SNHLY, CDR2 FYNNEI. The CDR3 runs to 14 residues. The CDR3 DNA sequence: TGTGCCAGCAGTGACCCGACGGATTCCTACGAGCAGTACTTC. Translated: CASSDPTDSYEQYF.

The gene calls are TRBV30 and TRBJ1-5; D remains unclear. V was trimmed by 2 bases and J by 2 bases, leaving 7 bases between them. This CDR3 is built from 13 residues. In germline, CDR1 is GTSNPN, CDR2 SVGIG (reference sequence). In DNA form, the CDR3 reads TGTGCCTGGAGTCAACAGCGCAATCAGCCCCAGCATTTT. It translates to CAWSQQRNQPQHF.

This clonotype has at least ten counts. This rearrangement joins TRBV11-2 to TRBJ2-7; D unclear. This CDR3 comprises 14 residues. CDR1 and CDR2 from the germline V gene are SGHAT and FQNNGV. V was cut by 1 base and J by 0 bases, with 7 bases left in between. The CDR3 DNA is TGTGCCAGCAGCTTAGCGGAACTCTCCTACGAGCAGTACTTC. This translates into CASSLAELSYEQYF.

This clonotype appeared many times. The chain joins TRBV12-3 or TRBV12-4 to TRBJ1-2; D ambiguous. The V gene lost 5 bases and the J gene lost 4 bases, with 14 bases spanning the gap. CDR3 size: 14 residues. This CDR3 reads CASSPIQGLYGYTF. For the CDR3, the DNA is TGTGCCAGCAGTCCCATTCAAGGACTCTATGGCTACACCTTC.

This clonotype showed up just a few times. CDR3 residues: CASSYSGTMRETQYF. In DNA, the CDR3 is TGTGCCAGCAGTTACTCCGGGACAATGAGGGAGACCCAGTACTTC. V usage is TRBV6-5 and J usage is TRBJ2-5; tentatively, D is TRBD1 (6 bases). V was shortened by 0 bases and J by 5 bases, with 13 bases between the two germline ends. This CDR3 region has 15 residues. Germline CDR1 and CDR2: MNHEY and SVGAGI.

This clonotype showed up just a few times. The chain has TRBV10-3 and TRBJ1-5; possibly TRBD1 for D (5 bases). The V gene's germline CDR1 is ENHRY and CDR2 SYGVKD. Trimming removed 4 bases from V and 4 bases from J, with 14 bases in between. The CDR3 is 15 residues long. The CDR3 sequence is CAISVAGGLNQPQHF. CDR3 DNA sequence: TGTGCCATCAGTGTCGCCGGGGGGTTAAATCAGCCCCAGCATTTT.

The J gene is TRBJ2-2, the V gene TRBV25-1; D may be TRBD1 or TRBD2 (7 bases each). This CDR3 comprises 16 residues. Trimming stripped 6 bases from V and 0 bases from J, with 14 bases between. The germline V gene encodes CDR1 MGHDK and CDR2 SYGVNS. The CDR3 sequence is CASSRGGSANTGELFF. The CDR3 DNA follows: TGTGCCAGCAGCAGGGGGGGGTCCGCGAACACCGGGGAGCTGTTTTTT.

The V call is TRBV30, the J call TRBJ1-2; D is perhaps TRBD1 (5 bases). The CDR3 has 14 residues. Germline loops: CDR1 GTSNPN, CDR2 SVGIG (reference sequence). Trimming removed 3 bases at V and 4 bases at J, with 15 bases between. CDR3 nucleotides: TGTGCCTGGAGGAGAAACGGGGGTGTCTATGGCTACACCTTC. It translates to CAWRRNGGVYGYTF.

This clonotype was observed many times. CDR3 nucleotides: TGTGCCAGCGGGACCGCAAGCTCTGGGGCCAACGTCCTGACTTTC. This translates into CASGTASSGANVLTF. The chain employs TRBV7-6 and TRBJ2-6; D is tentatively TRBD1 or TRBD2 (5 bases each). The V end was cut by 8 bases, the J end by 0 bases, with 11 bases between. This CDR3 contains 15 residues. Germline loops: CDR1 SGHVS, CDR2 FNYEAQ.

The V and J genes are TRBV7-9 and TRBJ1-5; D is ambiguous. The V gene's germline CDR1 is SEHNR and CDR2 FQNEAQ (reference sequence). The CDR3 is made up of 13 amino acids. V lost 1 base to trimming and J lost 5 bases, with 6 bases between them. For the CDR3, the DNA is TGTGCCAGCAGCTTAGAGGAGGATCAGCCCCAGCATTTT. Its protein product is CASSLEEDQPQHF. Filled out from reference TRBV7-9 and TRBJ1-5, the complete variable domain reads DTGVSQNPRHKITKRGQNVTFRCDPISEHNRLYWYRQTLGQGPEFLTYFQNEAQLEKSRLLSDRFSAERPKGSFSTLEIQRTEQGDSAMYLCASSLEEDQPQHFGDGTRLSIL.

This clonotype appeared a few times. This chain uses TRBV11-2 with TRBJ2-7; 7 bases line up with TRBD1. Germline V CDR1 and CDR2: SGHAT, FQNNGV. The length of the CDR3 is 13 residues. V lost 4 bases and J lost 6; bases outside the gene matches: 6. CDR3 sequence (DNA): TGTGCCAGCAGCTGGGAAAACAGGGGCGAGCAGTACTTC. The encoded protein is CASSWENRGEQYF.

The V and J genes are TRBV19 and TRBJ2-2; 7 nucleotides align to TRBD1. This CDR3 contains 15 residues. Germline CDR1 is LNHDA and CDR2 is SQIVND (reference sequence). Trimming at V came to 3 bases and at J to 6 bases, leaving 7 bases not matched to a gene. The CDR3 region is CASSIKGAYAGELFF. The CDR3 DNA is TGTGCCAGTAGTATCAAGGGGGCGTATGCCGGGGAGCTGTTTTTT.

This sequence joins TRBV5-1 and TRBJ1-2; TRBD1 might be the D (5 bases). The germline V gene has CDR1 SGHRS and CDR2 YFSETQ. The CDR3 loop spans 15 amino acids. The germline V and J ends were trimmed by 5 bases and 5 bases, with 19 bases remaining between them. CDR3 coding DNA: TGCGCCAGCAGGACCAGGGCCACCGGGGAATATGGCTACACCTTC. As protein: CASRTRATGEYGYTF.

This clonotype was seen ten or more times. The J gene is TRBJ1-6, the V gene TRBV7-2, with D unresolved. Germline V gene lookup returns CDR1 SGHTA and CDR2 FQGNSA. The V gene lost 1 base and the J gene lost 8 bases, with 15 bases spanning the gap. The CDR3 contains 16 residues. The CDR3 reads CASSLEVFAHDSPLHF. For the CDR3, the DNA is TGTGCCAGCAGCTTAGAGGTCTTCGCGCACGATTCACCCCTCCACTTT.

Regarding this clonotype: One end of the junction does not line up with germline, which may come from a read error. The chain uses TRBV24-1 and TRBJ1-5; the match to TRBD1 covers 9 bases. The CDR3 totals 17 residues. Germline CDR1 reads KGHDR; CDR2 reads SFDVKD. The CDR3 protein is CASSEGQGMYSNQPQHF. For the CDR3, the DNA is TGTGCCAGCAGTGAAGGACAGGGGATGTATAGCAATCAGCCCCAGCATTTT.

The chain employs TRBV29-1 and TRBJ1-1; D might be TRBD1 (6 bases). The CDR3 loop spans 13 amino acids. Trimming shortened V by 6 bases and J by 4 bases, and 15 bases separated the two germline ends. Germline V gene data show CDR1 as SQVTM and CDR2 as ANQGSEA. The CDR3 sequence is CSVATGWGTEAFF. The CDR3 DNA reads as TGCAGCGTCGCAACAGGGTGGGGCACTGAAGCTTTCTTT.

The V and J genes are TRBV7-2 and TRBJ2-5; D is possibly TRBD2 (5 bases). CDR3 length: 12 residues. Germline values: CDR1 SGHTA, CDR2 FQGNSA. Trimming removed 8 bases at V and 5 bases at J, with 12 bases between. The CDR3 DNA follows: TGTGCCAGCGCTAGCAGTTGGGAGACCCAGTACTTC. Protein product: CASASSWETQYF.

This clonotype was seen many times. The chain couples TRBV7-3 to TRBJ2-2; D possibly corresponds to TRBD1 (6 bases). The CDR3 contains 13 residues. Trimming removed 5 bases at V and 7 bases at J, with 11 bases between. CDR1 and CDR2 (germline): SGHTA, FQGTGA. CDR3 in DNA: TGTGCCAGCAGCCAGGACAGTGTCGGGGAGCTGTTTTTT. Translated, it gives CASSQDSVGELFF. Combining the CDR3 with reference TRBV7-3 and TRBJ2-2 gives the whole variable domain GAGVSQTPSNKVTEKGKYVELRCDPISGHTALYWYRQSLGQGPEFLIYFQGTGAADDSGLPNDRFFAVRPEGSVSTLKIQRTERGDSAVYLCASSQDSVGELFFGEGSRLTVL.

This clonotype was found once. The chain employs TRBV7-2 and TRBJ2-3; 9 bases line up with TRBD2. V was clipped by 3 bases and J by 5 bases; unmatched bases: 3. CDR3 size: 14 residues. The germline V gene has CDR1 SGHTA and CDR2 FQGNSA. This chain's CDR3 is CASSLAGGLDTQYF. CDR3 nucleotide sequence: TGTGCCAGCAGCTTGGCGGGAGGGTTAGATACGCAGTATTTT.